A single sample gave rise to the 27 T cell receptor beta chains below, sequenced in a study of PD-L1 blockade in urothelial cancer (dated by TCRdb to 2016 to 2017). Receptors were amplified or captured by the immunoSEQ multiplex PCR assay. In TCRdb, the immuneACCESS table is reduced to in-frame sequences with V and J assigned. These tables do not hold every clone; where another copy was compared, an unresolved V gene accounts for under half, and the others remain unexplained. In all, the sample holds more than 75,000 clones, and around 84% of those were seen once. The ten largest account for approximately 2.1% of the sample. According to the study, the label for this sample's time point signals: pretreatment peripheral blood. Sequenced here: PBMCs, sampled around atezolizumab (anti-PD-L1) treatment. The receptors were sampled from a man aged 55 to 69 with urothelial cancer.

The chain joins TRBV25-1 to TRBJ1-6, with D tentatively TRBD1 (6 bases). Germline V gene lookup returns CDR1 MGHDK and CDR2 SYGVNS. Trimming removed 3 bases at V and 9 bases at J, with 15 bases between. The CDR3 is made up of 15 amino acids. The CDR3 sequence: CASSESRGASSPLHF. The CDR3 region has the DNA TGTGCCAGCAGTGAGTCCCGGGGGGCTAGTTCACCCCTCCACTTT.

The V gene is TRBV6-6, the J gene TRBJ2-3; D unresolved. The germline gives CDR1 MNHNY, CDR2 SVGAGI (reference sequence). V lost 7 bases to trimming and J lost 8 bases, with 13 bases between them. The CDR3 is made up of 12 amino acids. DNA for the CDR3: TGTGCCAGCACTAGAGGCGAAGCTACGCAGTATTTT. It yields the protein CASTRGEATQYF.

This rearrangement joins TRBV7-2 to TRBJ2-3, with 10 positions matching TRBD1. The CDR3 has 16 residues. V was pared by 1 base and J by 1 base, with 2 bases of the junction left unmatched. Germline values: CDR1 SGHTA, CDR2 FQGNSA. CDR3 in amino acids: CASSLVGTGGTDTQYF. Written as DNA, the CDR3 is TGTGCCAGCAGCTTAGTGGGGACAGGGGGCACAGATACGCAGTATTTT. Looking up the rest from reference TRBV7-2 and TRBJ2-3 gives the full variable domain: GAGVSQSPSNKVTEKGKDVELRCDPISGHTALYWYRQSLGQGLEFLIYFQGNSAPDKSGLPSDRFSAERTGGSVSTLTIQRTQQEDSAVYLCASSLVGTGGTDTQYFGPGTRLTVL.

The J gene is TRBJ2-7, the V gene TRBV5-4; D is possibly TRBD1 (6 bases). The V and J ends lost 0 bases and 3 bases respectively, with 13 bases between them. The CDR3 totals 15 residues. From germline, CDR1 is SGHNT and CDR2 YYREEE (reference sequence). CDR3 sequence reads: CASSLGTVPIYEQYF. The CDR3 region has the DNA TGTGCCAGCAGCTTGGGGACAGTTCCTATCTACGAGCAGTACTTC.

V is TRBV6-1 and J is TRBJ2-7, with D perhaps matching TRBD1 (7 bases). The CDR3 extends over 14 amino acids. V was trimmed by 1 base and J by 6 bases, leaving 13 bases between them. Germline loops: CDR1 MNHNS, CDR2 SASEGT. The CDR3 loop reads CASSEVGQGGEQYF. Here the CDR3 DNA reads TGTGCCAGCAGTGAAGTAGGCCAGGGGGGCGAGCAGTACTTC.

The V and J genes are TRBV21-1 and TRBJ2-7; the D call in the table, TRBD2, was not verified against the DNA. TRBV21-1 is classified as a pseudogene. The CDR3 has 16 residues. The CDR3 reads CASRQTQGEVPYEQYF. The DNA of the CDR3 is TGTGCCAGCAGGCAAACCCAAGGGGAGGTACCCTACGAGCAGTACTTC.

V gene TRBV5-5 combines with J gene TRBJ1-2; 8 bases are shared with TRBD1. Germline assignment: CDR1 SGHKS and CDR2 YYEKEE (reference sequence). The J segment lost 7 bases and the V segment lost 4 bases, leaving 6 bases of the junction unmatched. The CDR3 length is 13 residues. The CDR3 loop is CASSRGQGGGYTF. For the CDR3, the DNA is TGTGCCAGCAGCCGCGGACAGGGCGGTGGCTACACCTTC.

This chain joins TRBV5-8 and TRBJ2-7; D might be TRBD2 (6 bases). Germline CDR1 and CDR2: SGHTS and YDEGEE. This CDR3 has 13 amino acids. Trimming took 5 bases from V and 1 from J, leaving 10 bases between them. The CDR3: CASRGEVSYEQYF. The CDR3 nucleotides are TGTGCCAGCAGGGGGGAGGTGTCCTACGAGCAGTACTTC.

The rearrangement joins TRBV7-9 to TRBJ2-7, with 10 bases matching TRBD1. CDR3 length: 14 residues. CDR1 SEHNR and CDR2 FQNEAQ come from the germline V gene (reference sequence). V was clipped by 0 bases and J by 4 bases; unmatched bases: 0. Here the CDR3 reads CASSLAGQGYEQYF. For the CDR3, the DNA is TGTGCCAGCAGCTTAGCGGGACAGGGGTACGAGCAGTACTTC. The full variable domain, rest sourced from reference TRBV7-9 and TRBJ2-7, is DTGVSQNPRHKITKRGQNVTFRCDPISEHNRLYWYRQTLGQGPEFLTYFQNEAQLEKSRLLSDRFSAERPKGSFSTLEIQRTEQGDSAMYLCASSLAGQGYEQYFGPGTRLTVT.

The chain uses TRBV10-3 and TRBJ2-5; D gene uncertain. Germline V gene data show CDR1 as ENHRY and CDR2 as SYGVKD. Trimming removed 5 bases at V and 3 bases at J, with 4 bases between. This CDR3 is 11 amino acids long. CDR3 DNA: TGTGCCATCAGTCAAAAAGAGACCCAGTACTTC. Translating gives CAISQKETQYF.

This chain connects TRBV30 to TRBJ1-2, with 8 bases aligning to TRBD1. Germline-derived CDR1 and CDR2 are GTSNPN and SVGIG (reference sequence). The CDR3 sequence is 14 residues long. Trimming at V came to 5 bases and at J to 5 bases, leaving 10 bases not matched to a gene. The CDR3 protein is CAWGPRQGAYGYTF. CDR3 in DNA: TGTGCCTGGGGACCGCGTCAGGGGGCGTATGGCTACACCTTC.

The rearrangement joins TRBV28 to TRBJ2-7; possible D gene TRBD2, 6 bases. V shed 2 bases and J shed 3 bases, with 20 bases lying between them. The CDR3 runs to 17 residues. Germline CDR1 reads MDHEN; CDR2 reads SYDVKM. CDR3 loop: CASSLPSGLSGYYEQYF. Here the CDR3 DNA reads TGTGCCAGCAGTTTACCCTCGGGACTCTCGGGGTACTACGAGCAGTACTTC.

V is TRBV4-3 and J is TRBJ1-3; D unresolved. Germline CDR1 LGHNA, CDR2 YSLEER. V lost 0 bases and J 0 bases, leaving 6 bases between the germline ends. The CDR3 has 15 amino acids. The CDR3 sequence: CASSQEAGSGNTIYF. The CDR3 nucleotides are TGCGCCAGCAGCCAAGAGGCAGGCTCTGGAAACACCATATATTTT.

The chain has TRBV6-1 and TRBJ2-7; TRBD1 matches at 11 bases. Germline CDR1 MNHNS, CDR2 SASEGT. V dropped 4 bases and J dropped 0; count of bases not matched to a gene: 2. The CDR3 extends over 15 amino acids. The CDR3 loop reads CASSAGTGGSYEQYF. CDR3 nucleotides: TGTGCCAGCAGTGCAGGGACAGGGGGCTCCTACGAGCAGTACTTC.

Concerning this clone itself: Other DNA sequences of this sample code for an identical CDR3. The chain's CDR3 is CASSGLAGGQETQYF. The CDR3 DNA is TGTGCCAGCAGTGGACTAGCGGGGGGGCAAGAGACCCAGTACTTC. The genes are TRBV6-1 and TRBJ2-5, with 14 bases aligning to TRBD2. The junction had 0 bases not matched to a gene; V was cut back by 4 bases and J by 2 bases. This CDR3 has 15 amino acids. Germline lookup yields CDR1 MNHNS and CDR2 SASEGT.

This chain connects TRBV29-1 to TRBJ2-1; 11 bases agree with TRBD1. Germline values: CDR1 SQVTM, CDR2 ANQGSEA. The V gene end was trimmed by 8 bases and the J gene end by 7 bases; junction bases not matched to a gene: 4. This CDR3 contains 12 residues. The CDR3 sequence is CSSGQGANEQFF. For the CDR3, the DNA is TGCAGCTCCGGACAGGGGGCAAATGAGCAGTTCTTC.

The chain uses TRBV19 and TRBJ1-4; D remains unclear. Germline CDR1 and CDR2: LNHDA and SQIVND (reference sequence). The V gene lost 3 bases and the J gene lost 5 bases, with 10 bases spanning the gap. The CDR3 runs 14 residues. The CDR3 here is CASSIGRVNEKLFF. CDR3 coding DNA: TGTGCCAGTAGTATTGGGAGGGTGAATGAAAAACTGTTTTTT.

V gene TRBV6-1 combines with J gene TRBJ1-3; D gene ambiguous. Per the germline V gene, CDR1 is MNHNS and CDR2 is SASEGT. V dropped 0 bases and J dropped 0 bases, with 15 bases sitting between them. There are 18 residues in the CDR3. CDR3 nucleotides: TGTGCCAGCAGTGAAGCCAGCGGAGTCCTAGTCTCTGGAAACACCATATATTTT. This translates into CASSEASGVLVSGNTIYF.

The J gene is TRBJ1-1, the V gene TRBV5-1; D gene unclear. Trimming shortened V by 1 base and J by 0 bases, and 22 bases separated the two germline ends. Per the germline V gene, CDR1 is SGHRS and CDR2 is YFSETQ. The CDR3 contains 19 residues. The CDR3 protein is CASSLKARMEAIMNTEAFF. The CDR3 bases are TGCGCCAGCAGCTTGAAGGCTCGAATGGAGGCCATAATGAACACTGAAGCTTTCTTT.

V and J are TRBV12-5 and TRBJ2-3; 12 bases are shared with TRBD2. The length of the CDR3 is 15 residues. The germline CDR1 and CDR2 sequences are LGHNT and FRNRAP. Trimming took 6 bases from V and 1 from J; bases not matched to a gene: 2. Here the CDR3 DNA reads TGTGCTAGTGGAAGACTAGCGGGGGGCACAGATACGCAGTATTTT. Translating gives CASGRLAGGTDTQYF.

The CDR3 DNA is TGCAGCGTTGCAGTCCAGACTAAAGAGACCCAGTACTTC. Translated, it gives CSVAVQTKETQYF. The chain carries TRBV29-1 and TRBJ2-5; D is perhaps TRBD2 (5 bases). The CDR3 loop spans 13 amino acids. Trimming removed 4 bases at V and 3 bases at J, with 12 bases between. Germline assignment: CDR1 SQVTM and CDR2 ANQGSEA.

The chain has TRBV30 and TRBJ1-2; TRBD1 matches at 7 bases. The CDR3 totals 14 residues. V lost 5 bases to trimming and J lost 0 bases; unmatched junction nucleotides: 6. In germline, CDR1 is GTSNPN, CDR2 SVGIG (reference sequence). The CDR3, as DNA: TGTGCCTGGCGGGTACAGGGGACTAACTATGGCTACACCTTC. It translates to CAWRVQGTNYGYTF.

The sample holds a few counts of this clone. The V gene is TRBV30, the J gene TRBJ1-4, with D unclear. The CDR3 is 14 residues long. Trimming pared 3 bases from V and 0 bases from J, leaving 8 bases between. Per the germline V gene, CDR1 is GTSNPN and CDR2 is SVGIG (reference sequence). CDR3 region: CAWRPRATNEKLFF. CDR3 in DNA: TGTGCCTGGAGGCCCCGGGCAACTAATGAAAAACTGTTTTTT.

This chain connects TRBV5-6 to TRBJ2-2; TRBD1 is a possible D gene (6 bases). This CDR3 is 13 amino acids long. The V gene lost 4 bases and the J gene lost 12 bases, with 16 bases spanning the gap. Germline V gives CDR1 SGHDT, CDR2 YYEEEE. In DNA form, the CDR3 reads TGTGCCAGCAGCCCACTACCGCAGGGGAAGCTGTTTTTT. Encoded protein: CASSPLPQGKLFF.

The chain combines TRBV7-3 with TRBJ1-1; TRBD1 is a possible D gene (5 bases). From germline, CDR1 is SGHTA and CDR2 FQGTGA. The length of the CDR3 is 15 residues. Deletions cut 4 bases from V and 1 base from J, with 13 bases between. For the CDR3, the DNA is TGTGCCAGCAGCTCGACGGACACCCAGAACACTGAAGCTTTCTTT. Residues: CASSSTDTQNTEAFF.

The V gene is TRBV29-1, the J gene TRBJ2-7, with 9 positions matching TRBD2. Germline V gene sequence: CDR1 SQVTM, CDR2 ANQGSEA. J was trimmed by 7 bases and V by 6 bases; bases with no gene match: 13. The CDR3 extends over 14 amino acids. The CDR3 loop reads CSVREAGGPGEQYF. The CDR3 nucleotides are TGCAGCGTCCGGGAGGCGGGAGGGCCGGGGGAGCAGTACTTC.

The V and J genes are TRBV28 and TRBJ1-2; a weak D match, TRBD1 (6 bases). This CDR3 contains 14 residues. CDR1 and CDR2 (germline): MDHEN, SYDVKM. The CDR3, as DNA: TGTGCTAGTGGAGGCGGGGGCAACGACTATGGCTACACCTTC. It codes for CASGGGGNDYGYTF.